Below, 11 T cell receptor beta chains from the same sample are listed, as sequenced in a study of T-cell reconstitution after alpha-beta-depleted transplantation in children. Unique molecular identifiers were used in preparing the TCRbeta library. TCRdb reprocessed the PCR reads via MiXCR and lists one record per CDR3 protein. The table has approximately 290,000 distinct CDR3 sequences, more than 9% seen once. Here the sequenced sample was peripheral blood, taken 180 days after TCRalphabeta/CD19-depleted stem cell transplant. The receptors shown here come from a male patient between 2 and 15 years old who had a stem cell transplant for chronic granulomatous disease, so the T cells may come from the graft donor.

There are many counts of this clonotype. V gene TRBV12-3 or TRBV12-4 combines with J gene TRBJ2-1; D might be TRBD2 (6 bases). Trimming removed 1 base from V and 7 bases from J, with 17 bases in between. The CDR3 totals 16 residues. The CDR3 is CASSLGRGTRGNEQFF. The CDR3 DNA reads as TGTGCCAGCAGTTTAGGTCGGGGGACCCGTGGAAATGAGCAGTTCTTC.

This clonotype was observed a handful of times. The chain has TRBV20-1 and TRBJ1-4; 7 nucleotides align to TRBD1. CDR3 length: 17 amino acids. Germline V CDR1 and CDR2: DFQATT, SNEGSKA (reference sequence). Trimming cost V 2 bases and J 6 bases; bases outside gene matches: 15. The CDR3 loop is CSARSLRIWGTDEKLFF. The CDR3 DNA sequence: TGCAGTGCTAGATCCCTAAGGATCTGGGGGACAGATGAAAAACTGTTTTTT.

As for this clonotype: It may be a read error: a sequence one base away is much more abundant. The chain carries TRBV27 and TRBJ2-5; 9 bases align to TRBD2. CDR1 MNHEY and CDR2 SMNVEV come from the germline V gene (reference sequence). V lost 6 bases and J lost 4; bases outside the gene matches: 9. This CDR3 contains 15 residues. CDR3 nucleotide sequence: TGTGCCAGCAGCGGACCAGCGGGGGGCGCAGAGACCCAGTACTTC. Amino acids: CASSGPAGGAETQYF.

The sample holds many counts of this clonotype. This rearrangement joins TRBV27 to TRBJ2-1; no clear D gene. Germline loops: CDR1 MNHEY, CDR2 SMNVEV (reference sequence). V lost 5 bases and J lost 12, with 14 bases in between. This CDR3 contains 12 residues. The CDR3 loop reads CASSPRGRVQFF. CDR3 nucleotide sequence: TGTGCCAGCAGTCCCCGTGGAAGGGTGCAGTTCTTC.

This clonotype was recorded at least ten times. The rearrangement links TRBV12-3 or TRBV12-4 to TRBJ2-1; D gene ambiguous. Trimming took off 5 bases at V and 2 bases at J, with 19 bases between the two ends. This CDR3 comprises 17 residues. The chain's CDR3 is CASSPRHGASTYNEQFF. In nucleotides, the CDR3 is TGTGCCAGCAGTCCTCGGCATGGAGCGTCTACCTACAATGAGCAGTTCTTC.

This clonotype was detected ten times or more. The V call is TRBV7-8, the J call TRBJ2-4; TRBD2 matches at 12 bases. Germline V gene data show CDR1 as SGHVS and CDR2 as FQNEAQ. J lost 2 bases, V lost 4 bases, and 6 bases had no gene match. CDR3 size: 17 residues. The CDR3 nucleotides are TGTGCCAGCAGCTCAAAGACTAGCGGGAGTTCCAAAAACATTCAGTACTTC. Amino acid sequence: CASSSKTSGSSKNIQYF.

On this clonotype: With a much larger clone just one base away, this may be a read error. J is TRBJ1-1 and V is TRBV12-3 or TRBV12-4; D is perhaps TRBD1 (5 bases). V gave up 3 bases and J gave up 4 bases, with 12 bases separating them. The CDR3 is made up of 14 amino acids. CDR3 sequence reads: CASSLTDMITEAFF. The CDR3 DNA reads as TGTGCCAGCAGTTTGACAGACATGATCACTGAAGCTTTCTTT.

This clonotype occurred many times. The chain employs TRBV7-8 and TRBJ1-1; no clear D gene. The CDR3 is made up of 13 amino acids. The V gene lost 8 bases and the J gene lost 2 bases, with 12 bases spanning the gap. CDR1 and CDR2 from the germline V gene are SGHVS and FQNEAQ. The CDR3 here is CASETRGNTEAFF. The DNA for the CDR3 is TGTGCCAGCGAAACCCGGGGTAACACTGAAGCTTTCTTT.

This clonotype was counted ten times or more. The chain employs TRBV20-1 and TRBJ2-1; 7 nucleotides align to TRBD2. The V segment lost 0 bases and the J segment 9 bases; nucleotides outside the gene matches: 8. The CDR3 contains 14 residues. CDR1 is DFQATT and CDR2 is SNEGSKA in the germline V gene (reference sequence). The CDR3 sequence is CSARDRASGFEQFF. The CDR3, as DNA: TGCAGTGCTAGAGATCGGGCTAGCGGTTTTGAGCAGTTCTTC.

This clonotype occurred many times. This sequence joins TRBV11-2 and TRBJ2-3; TRBD2 matches at 14 bases. Germline CDR1 SGHAT, CDR2 FQNNGV. This CDR3 is built from 16 residues. V shed 3 bases and J 10 bases; nucleotides not matched to a gene: 9. CDR3 nucleotides: TGTGCCAGCAGCTTCCGACTAGCGGGAGGGAACGATTCGCAGTATTTT. Protein product: CASSFRLAGGNDSQYF.

This clonotype was observed at least ten times. The chain has TRBV5-1 and TRBJ2-5, with 9 bases that match TRBD2. Germline V gene sequence: CDR1 SGHRS, CDR2 YFSETQ. The CDR3 loop spans 15 amino acids. V was clipped by 3 bases and J by 4 bases; unmatched bases: 7. CDR3: CASSSLAGVLETQYF. In DNA form, the CDR3 reads TGCGCCAGCAGCTCGTTAGCGGGAGTCTTAGAGACCCAGTACTTC.